This T cell receptor beta chain was recovered during a study of CD8 T cells in ankylosing spondylitis. Study findings and constraints: Characteristic, it appeared, of ankylosing spondylitis blood was a TCR beta motif of about eight highly homologous variants. Disease-associated clones were CD8+ and fairly uncommon in peripheral blood.

TCRdb reprocessed the 5' RACE reads via MiXCR and lists one record per CDR3 protein. Among some 450,000 distinct CDR3 sequences listed, 17% were seen once. There are 15 residues in the CDR3. Germline V gene lookup returns CDR1 LNHDA and CDR2 SQIVND (reference sequence). V trimming: 7 bases; J trimming: 7 bases; junction bases outside the gene matches: 12. As concerns this clonotype: Its antigen is currently unknown.

The rearrangement uses TRBV19 and TRBJ1-5, with 8 bases that match TRBD1. The TCR sequence derives from a male donor with ankylosing spondylitis. Sequenced input: blood, either unsorted or a sorted T cell fraction (not recorded which). The CDR3 DNA is TGTGCCAGTATTCCGGCAGGGGGCATGGTACAGCCCCAGCATTTT. It translates to CASIPAGGMVQPQHF.